The table lists the clone carrying this T cell receptor (beta chain) with a count of one. This specimen comes from a study of T cell responses to AZD1222 COVID-19 vaccine. CDR1 is SGHRS and CDR2 is YFSETQ in the germline V gene. The CDR3 loop spans 14 amino acids. With 6 bases clipped from V and 5 bases from J, the junction kept 10 bases outside the gene matches. Clones were sequenced by immunoSEQ multiplex PCR, and TCRdb holds only the in-frame ones, with some missing. The repertoire holds 40,000 or so clones, with over 70% as singletons. The source of this sequence is an adult who received the AZD1222 COVID-19 vaccine. The chain recombines TRBV5-1 with TRBJ2-7; 8 positions agree with TRBD1. Here the sequenced sample was peripheral blood, taken 28 days after the second AZD1222 dose. As DNA, the CDR3 is TGCGCCAGCACCGCCACAGGGGGGTCTCACGAGCAGTACTTC. Translation: CASTATGGSHEQYF.